This T cell receptor beta chain was recovered during a study of regulatory T cells in long-lasting Graves disease. Background on the study: Over 5 years on antithyroid drugs plus positive TSH receptor antibodies marked Graves' disease as persistent.

Time point specified: persistent/refractory GD, antithyroid drugs over 5 years with positive TRAb. Isolated PBMC RNA provided the starting material for the TCR library. Whole-study results and caveats: A greater number of public clonotypes (under 3,000) was shared by persistent patients than by new patients (approximately 1,000). Few sampled subjects may have lowered accuracy.

In this sample, this clonotype turned up many times. What it binds is unknown. An end of the junction does not agree with germline; a read error may underlie this. Construction of TCR beta libraries relied on iRepertoire HTBI primers and on Arm-PCR targeting CDR3 regions. TCRdb re-analysed the multiplex PCR reads in MiXCR, keeping a single row per CDR3 protein. The sample has more than 350,000 distinct CDR3 sequences; 20% to 25% are singletons. The sequenced sample was peripheral blood mononuclear cells (PBMCs), obtained when the disease was refractory, from a patient treated with antithyroid drugs. The source of this sequence is a female donor with Graves disease.

DNA of the CDR3: TGTGCCAGCTCACCACGACAGGGGGATGGCTATACCTTC. It translates to CASSPRQGDGYTF. V is TRBV18 and J is TRBJ1-2; the match to TRBD1 covers 9 bases. The CDR3 sequence is 13 residues long. Germline assignment: CDR1 KGHSH and CDR2 LQKENI.